Each of the 8 T cell receptor beta chains below was sequenced from the same sample in a study of technical replicates of blood from a few donors. Some clones are missing from TCRdb's copy, which holds only in-frame ones; the method was immunoSEQ multiplex PCR. The data show 80,000 to 95,000 clones, 94% seen once. Sequencing was done on a sample of T cells isolated from PBMCs. Every receptor here comes from a human donor in good health.

This chain connects TRBV28 to TRBJ1-2; D call uncertain. CDR1 is MDHEN and CDR2 is SYDVKM in the germline V gene. Trimming removed 5 bases from V and 4 bases from J, with 11 bases in between. The CDR3 spans 13 residues. This CDR3 reads CASSLELVYGYTF. Here the CDR3 DNA reads TGTGCCAGCAGTCTCGAACTCGTCTATGGCTACACCTTC.

V is TRBV10-1 and J is TRBJ2-3; TRBD2 agrees at 13 bases. CDR3 length: 15 residues. CDR1 and CDR2 (germline): WNHNN, SYGVQD (reference sequence). The ends lost 6 bases at V and 7 bases at J; junction bases unmatched: 7. The CDR3 loop is CASSVLAGGVNTQYF. The DNA for the CDR3 is TGCGCCAGCAGCGTACTAGCGGGGGGGGTTAATACGCAGTATTTT.

The sample holds a few counts of this clone. This chain uses TRBV2 with TRBJ1-1; tentatively, D is TRBD1 (5 bases). V shed 3 bases and J shed 7 bases, with 9 bases lying between them. CDR1 is SNHLY and CDR2 is FYNNEI in the germline V gene. CDR3 length: 12 amino acids. The CDR3 here is CASSDDSREAFF. The CDR3 DNA reads as TGTGCCAGCAGTGACGACAGCCGTGAAGCTTTCTTT.

This chain links TRBV25-1 with TRBJ2-7; 7 bases are a match to TRBD2. The CDR3 is 15 amino acids. Per the germline V gene, CDR1 is MGHDK and CDR2 is SYGVNS. The J segment lost 1 base and the V segment lost 2 bases, leaving 5 bases of the junction unmatched. In nucleotides, the CDR3 is TGTGCCAGCAGTGAAATCCGGGAGGCGTCCTACGAGCAGTACTTC. It translates to CASSEIREASYEQYF.

The chain has TRBV5-4 and TRBJ2-7; 7 bases match TRBD2. V lost 7 bases and J lost 4; bases outside the gene matches: 8. CDR1 and CDR2 from the germline V gene are SGHNT and YYREEE (reference sequence). This CDR3 spans 13 amino acids. In DNA, the CDR3 is TGTGCCAGCGGTTTGGCGGGAGCTTACGAGCAGTACTTC. Amino acid sequence: CASGLAGAYEQYF.

The chain uses TRBV29-1 and TRBJ2-2, with 7 bases fitting TRBD1. After removal of 7 bases from V and 3 bases from J, the junction contained 8 bases not matched to a gene. The CDR3 has 14 residues. Germline CDR1 and CDR2: SQVTM and ANQGSEA. DNA for the CDR3: TGCAGCGCGAAACTACAGGGGTACACCGGGGAGCTGTTTTTT. Its translation is CSAKLQGYTGELFF.

This chain links TRBV5-1 with TRBJ2-2, with 8 positions matching TRBD1. This CDR3 region has 15 residues. V shed 0 bases and J 7 bases; nucleotides not matched to a gene: 5. Germline V CDR1 and CDR2: SGHRS, YFSETQ. CDR3 in amino acids: CASSLDTGGIGELFF. The CDR3 DNA is TGCGCCAGCAGCTTGGATACAGGGGGGATCGGGGAGCTGTTTTTT.

The chain is built from TRBV4-1 and TRBJ2-7; the D is unclear. Looked up from germline, CDR1 is MGHRA and CDR2 is YSYEKL. The CDR3 consists of 14 residues. V was cut by 1 base and J by 3 bases, with 10 bases left in between. CDR3 nucleotide sequence: TGCGCCAGCAGCCAAGTTTCCCTTAACTACGAGCAGTACTTC. This translates into CASSQVSLNYEQYF.